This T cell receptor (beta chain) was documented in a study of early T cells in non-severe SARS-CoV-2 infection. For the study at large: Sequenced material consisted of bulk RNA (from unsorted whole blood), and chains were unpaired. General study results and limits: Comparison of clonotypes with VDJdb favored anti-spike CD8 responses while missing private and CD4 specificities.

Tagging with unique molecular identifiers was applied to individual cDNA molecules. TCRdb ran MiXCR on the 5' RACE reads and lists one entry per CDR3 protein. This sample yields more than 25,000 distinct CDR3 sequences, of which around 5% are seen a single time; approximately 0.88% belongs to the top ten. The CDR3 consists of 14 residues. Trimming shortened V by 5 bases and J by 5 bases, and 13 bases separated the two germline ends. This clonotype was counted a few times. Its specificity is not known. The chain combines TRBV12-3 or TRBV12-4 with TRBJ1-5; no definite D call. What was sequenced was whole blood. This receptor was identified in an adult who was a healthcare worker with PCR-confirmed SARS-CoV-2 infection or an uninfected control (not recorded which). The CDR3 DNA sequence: TGTGCCAGCAGTCCCCAGAGGGAGGATCAGCCCCAGCATTTT. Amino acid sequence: CASSPQREDQPQHF.